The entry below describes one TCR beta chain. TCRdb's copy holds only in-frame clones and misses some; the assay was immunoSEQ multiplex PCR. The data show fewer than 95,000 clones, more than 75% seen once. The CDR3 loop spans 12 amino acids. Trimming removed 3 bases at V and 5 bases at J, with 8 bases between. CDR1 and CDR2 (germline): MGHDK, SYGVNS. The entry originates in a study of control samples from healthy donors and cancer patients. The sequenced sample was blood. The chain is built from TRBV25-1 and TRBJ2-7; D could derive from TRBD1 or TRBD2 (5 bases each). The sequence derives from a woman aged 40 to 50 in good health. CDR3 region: CASSDWDDEQYF. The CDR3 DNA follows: TGTGCCAGCAGTGATTGGGACGACGAGCAGTACTTC.